These 19 T cell receptor beta chains were sequenced from one sample in a study of regulatory T cells in long-lasting Graves disease. Time point reported: persistent/refractory GD, antithyroid drugs over 5 years with positive TRAb. PBMC RNA was the source of the TCR library. Libraries of TCR beta came from iRepertoire HTBI primers plus Arm-PCR of CDR3 regions. From the multiplex PCR reads, TCRdb called clonotypes with MiXCR, one entry per CDR3 protein. The sample includes 350,000 to 450,000 distinct CDR3 sequences, around 20% of them seen just once. The sample consisted of peripheral blood mononuclear cells (PBMCs), taken when the disease was refractory, from a patient treated with antithyroid drugs. The receptors were gathered from a female donor with Graves disease.

The V call is TRBV6-1, the J call TRBJ1-1; a possible D gene is TRBD1 (5 bases). The CDR3 is 15 amino acids. With 4 bases removed from V and 1 base from J, the gap between germline ends came to 13 bases. Germline V gene sequence: CDR1 MNHNS, CDR2 SASEGT. The CDR3, as DNA: TGTGCCAGCAGTGCCTGGGTGGGGGGGAACACTGAAGCTTTCTTT. It specifies CASSAWVGGNTEAFF.

This clonotype was seen more than once but under ten times. The chain carries TRBV12-3 or TRBV12-4 and TRBJ1-3; a possible D gene is TRBD1 (6 bases). Trimming shortened V by 3 bases and J by 0 bases, and 15 bases separated the two germline ends. The CDR3 runs 17 residues. CDR3: CASSFLMGANSGNTIYF. The CDR3 coding sequence is TGTGCCAGCAGTTTCCTTATGGGGGCTAACTCTGGAAACACCATATATTTT.

This clonotype has just a few counts. V is TRBV28 and J is TRBJ2-3; 9 bases agree with TRBD2. The CDR3 is 17 residues long. CDR1 is MDHEN and CDR2 is SYDVKM in the germline V gene. Trimming removed 7 bases from V and 4 bases from J; junction bases left unmatched: 15. The CDR3 DNA is TGTGCCAGCACCCCCTATATCCTAGCGGGAAAGCCAGATACGCAGTATTTT. Translation: CASTPYILAGKPDTQYF.

V gene TRBV3-1 combines with J gene TRBJ2-5; TRBD2 matches 7 bases. Germline lookup yields CDR1 LGHDT and CDR2 YNNKEL (reference sequence). CDR3 size: 16 residues. Trimming removed 5 bases from V and 1 base from J; junction bases left unmatched: 10. The CDR3 DNA reads as TGTGCCAGCAGCGGCTGGCGGGAGTCATCCCAAGAGACCCAGTACTTC. Translated, it gives CASSGWRESSQETQYF.

This clonotype came up a few times. This chain uses TRBV4-3 with TRBJ1-1; no clear D gene. Trimming shortened V by 0 bases and J by 6 bases, and 14 bases separated the two germline ends. CDR3 length equals 15 residues. The germline V gene encodes CDR1 LGHNA and CDR2 YSLEER. The CDR3 spells CASSQDVMGRPEAFF. CDR3 DNA: TGCGCCAGCAGCCAAGATGTTATGGGGAGACCTGAAGCTTTCTTT.

This clonotype was seen repeatedly, ten times or more. This sequence joins TRBV7-8 and TRBJ2-7; no firm D call. V gave up 6 bases and J gave up 6 bases, with 12 bases separating them. In germline, CDR1 is SGHVS, CDR2 FQNEAQ. There are 12 residues in the CDR3. The CDR3 is CASSLAGREQYF. The DNA for the CDR3 is TGTGCCAGCAGTTTGGCAGGACGCGAGCAGTACTTC.

This clonotype appeared many times. The chain recombines TRBV5-1 with TRBJ2-7; 9 bases line up with TRBD2. With V trimmed by 5 bases and J by 5 bases, 8 bases remained unmatched. Germline V gives CDR1 SGHRS, CDR2 YFSETQ. The CDR3 is made up of 14 amino acids. The CDR3: CASSVSGRDHEQYF. CDR3 nucleotides: TGCGCCAGCAGTGTTAGCGGGAGAGACCACGAGCAGTACTTC.

J is TRBJ2-7 and V is TRBV20-1; D is unclear. V lost 0 bases, J lost 2 bases, and 14 bases lay in between. From germline, CDR1 is DFQATT and CDR2 SNEGSKA (reference sequence). CDR3 size: 15 residues. The CDR3 nucleotides read TGCAGTGCTAGAGACCGGACGATAGGCCCCTACGAGCAGTACTTC. Encoded protein: CSARDRTIGPYEQYF.

This clonotype was detected a few times. The chain is built from TRBV20-1 and TRBJ2-2; TRBD2 matches 8 bases. The junction had 10 bases not matched to a gene; V was cut back by 5 bases and J by 2 bases. Germline V lookup: CDR1 DFQATT, CDR2 SNEGSKA (reference sequence). The CDR3 sequence is 16 residues long. This chain's CDR3 is CSAPRRTSLNTGELFF. CDR3 sequence (DNA): TGCAGTGCTCCCCGCCGGACTAGCCTAAACACCGGGGAGCTGTTTTTT.

The V gene is TRBV28, the J gene TRBJ1-5, with D possibly matching TRBD1 (6 bases). Germline V gene data show CDR1 as MDHEN and CDR2 as SYDVKM. Deletions cut 6 bases from V and 1 base from J, with 13 bases between. The CDR3 is 15 residues long. The DNA for the CDR3 is TGTGCCAGCAGCAGAATGACAGGCAGCAATCAGCCCCAGCATTTT. Amino acids: CASSRMTGSNQPQHF.

This clonotype was counted between two and nine times. This sequence joins TRBV20-1 and TRBJ2-7; 9 nucleotides agree with TRBD1. Trimming took 3 bases from V and 5 from J; bases not matched to a gene: 8. The CDR3 length is 14 residues. Germline V gives CDR1 DFQATT, CDR2 SNEGSKA (reference sequence). The CDR3 bases are TGCAGTGCTAGTTATCGACAGGGGGTCCACGAGCAGTACTTC. Translation: CSASYRQGVHEQYF.

The gene calls are TRBV19 and TRBJ2-7; tentative D call: TRBD2 (6 bases). The CDR3 is 16 residues long. The V end lost 2 bases, the J end lost 3 bases, and 17 bases lay between the germline ends. The germline gives CDR1 LNHDA, CDR2 SQIVND (reference sequence). The CDR3 bases are TGTGCCAGTAGTATATCTTTTGGGGGAGGCGGCTACGAGCAGTACTTC. Its translation is CASSISFGGGGYEQYF.

This clonotype appeared many times. The chain combines TRBV7-2 with TRBJ2-2; 8 bases map to TRBD2. CDR3 length: 16 residues. CDR1 is SGHTA and CDR2 is FQGNSA in the germline V gene. The ends lost 5 bases at V and 4 bases at J; junction bases unmatched: 9. The CDR3 nucleotides are TGTGCCAGCAGCAAAAGCGGGAGCGGTGTCACCGGGGAGCTGTTTTTT. This sequence encodes CASSKSGSGVTGELFF.

This clonotype was observed at least ten times. This chain uses TRBV20-1 with TRBJ1-1; D possibly corresponds to TRBD1 (5 bases). Trimming took 0 bases from V and 1 from J, leaving 9 bases between them. The CDR3 totals 14 residues. The germline V gene has CDR1 DFQATT and CDR2 SNEGSKA (reference sequence). The chain's CDR3 is CSAREVTGNTEAFF. The CDR3 DNA sequence: TGCAGTGCTAGAGAGGTCACAGGGAACACTGAAGCTTTCTTT.

This clonotype was recorded once. This chain connects TRBV2 to TRBJ2-7; no clear D. This CDR3 spans 13 amino acids. Germline V gene data show CDR1 as SNHLY and CDR2 as FYNNEI. V dropped 3 bases and J dropped 8 bases, with 14 bases sitting between them. DNA for the CDR3: TGTGCCAGCAGTGAGCGGCTAGTGGTCAAGCAGTACTTC. Residues: CASSERLVVKQYF.

This clonotype was observed at least ten times. DNA for the CDR3: TGTGCCAGCAGGGAACAGGGTGGAGGAGAAAAACTGTTTTTT. Protein sequence: CASREQGGGEKLFF. V is TRBV11-2 and J is TRBJ1-4; maybe TRBD1 (6 bases). V lost 6 bases, J lost 8 bases, and 16 bases lay in between. The germline gives CDR1 SGHAT, CDR2 FQNNGV. This CDR3 comprises 14 residues.

The rearrangement links TRBV3-1 to TRBJ1-1, with TRBD1 matching 12 bases. CDR1 and CDR2 from the germline V gene are LGHDT and YNNKEL (reference sequence). The trim removed 4 bases at V and 5 bases at J, leaving 5 bases unmatched. The length of the CDR3 is 15 residues. The CDR3: CASSRDRGPNTEAFF. CDR3 nucleotides: TGTGCCAGCAGCCGGGACAGGGGGCCTAATACTGAAGCTTTCTTT.

This clonotype was counted only a few times. The rearrangement links TRBV6-5 to TRBJ1-6, with unresolved D. Trimming shortened V by 0 bases and J by 8 bases, and 14 bases separated the two germline ends. Germline CDR1 reads MNHEY; CDR2 reads SVGAGI. This CDR3 is 16 amino acids long. CDR3 sequence reads: CASSYSTRSLDSPLHF. CDR3 nucleotides: TGTGCCAGCAGTTACTCTACAAGGAGTCTGGATTCACCCCTCCACTTT.

The chain recombines TRBV7-9 with TRBJ2-7; D gene unclear. Germline-derived CDR1 and CDR2 are SEHNR and FQNEAQ (reference sequence). V was shortened by 0 bases and J by 5 bases, with 17 bases between the two germline ends. This CDR3 spans 16 amino acids. The CDR3 spells CASSLATFPHEHEQYF. The CDR3 nucleotides are TGTGCCAGCAGCTTAGCGACATTCCCTCACGAACACGAGCAGTACTTC.